One T cell receptor beta chain is described in this entry. There is no known antigen for this receptor. Base qualities are not at hand, and no much larger clone is one base apart. The data originate from a study of technical replicates of blood from several donors (TCRdb year 2017). Library preparation employed the immunoSEQ multiplex PCR assay. TCRdb took this table from immuneACCESS and kept in-frame rearrangements with V and J called. Such tables lack part of the clones; where checked against another copy, unresolved V genes explain under half of the gap, and the rest is unexplained. Here the sample has just over 95,000 clones; approximately 94% occur a single time. The biggest ten clones account for 0.33% of the sample. Germline trimming amounts to 4 bases on V and 6 bases on J, with 5 as the count of junction bases outside the gene matches. The CDR3 starts with the cysteine, ends with the phenylalanine, and has 14 residues. Kept here is only the CDR3 DNA, which spans 42 bases and is read in frame from base 1. CDR1 and CDR2 are read off the germline V gene as MNHEY and SVGAGI.

Sequencing was carried out using T cells isolated from PBMCs. The V gene is TRBV6-5 and the J gene is TRBJ1-5; 8 bases in the junction line up with TRBD1. The source of this sequence is a human donor in good health. The sequenced DNA is TGTGCCAGCAGTTGGTTACAGGGGGGTCAGCCCCAGCATTTT. Translated, this is CASSWLQGGQPQHF.